The clone carrying this T cell receptor (beta chain) has only one observation. The antigen remains undetermined. The data were taken from a study of STAT5B mutations in CD4+ large granular lymphocyte leukemia. Study results and limitations: Without HLA matching, higher CD4+ than CD8+ T-LGLL clonality could reflect small sample size. Main leukemic clonotypes were patient-specific, but about 25% appeared at low frequency elsewhere.

The assay was run at survey level. In the original processing: The detection floor for productive clonotype frequency was 2.59 x 10-5. Sequencing was performed with immunoSEQ multiplex PCR; in TCRdb, only in-frame clones are kept and a portion is missing. D and trimming were read from the DNA, whereas the V and J calls and clone size are those reported in that table. The data contain just over 40,000 clones, 81% of them seen just once; the ten biggest clones take up 3.5% to 4%. The sequenced sample consisted of CD4+ T cells from blood buffy coats. The sequence was collected from a human donor in good health.

Here the CDR3 reads CASSGGQGETQYF. In DNA form, the CDR3 reads TGTGCCAGCAGTGGGGGCCAGGGAGAGACCCAGTACTTC. This chain joins TRBV11-1 and TRBJ2-5, with a tentative D call TRBD1 (6 bases). Germline V gene lookup returns CDR1 SGHAT and CDR2 FQDESV (reference sequence). This CDR3 is built from 13 residues. Trimming left V 6 bases short and J 4 bases short, with 12 bases between.